This T cell receptor (beta chain) was retrieved from a study of cytomegalovirus exposure and HLA in healthy donors. Study-wide findings and caveats: Presence/absence analyses supposed approximately even sequencing depth among donors.

This PCR relied on a set of 60 Vbeta primers and 13 Jbeta primers. The assay was immunoSEQ multiplex PCR, and TCRdb's table has in-frame clones only and misses some. The sample lists roughly 120,000 clones; around 70% were seen once. Germline CDR1 is SGHVS and CDR2 is FQNEAQ. This CDR3 has 13 residues. Trimming removed 7 bases from V and 7 bases from J; junction bases left unmatched: 6. Regarding this clone: Its cognate antigen is unknown.

The chain joins TRBV7-8 to TRBJ1-2; 10 bases agree with TRBD1. The sequence came from a woman between 40 and 55 years old in good health and CMV-seropositive. The material sequenced was PBMCs. DNA of the CDR3: TGTGCCAGCACCCAGGACAGGGGGGTTGGCTACACCTTC. It translates to CASTQDRGVGYTF.